The 14 T cell receptor beta chains given below trace back to one sample, sequenced in a study of cytomegalovirus exposure and HLA in healthy donors. This PCR relied on a set of 60 Vbeta primers and 13 Jbeta primers. Sequenced by immunoSEQ multiplex PCR; TCRdb stores in-frame clones only, minus some. This sample's table reports 55,000 to 70,000 clones. Sequences were obtained from PBMCs. The receptors were gathered from a female donor in good health and CMV-seropositive.

This chain links TRBV6-5 with TRBJ2-7, with D perhaps TRBD1 (6 bases). Trimming took off 2 bases at V and 2 bases at J, with 10 bases between the two ends. The germline V gene encodes CDR1 MNHEY and CDR2 SVGAGI. CDR3 length: 14 residues. The CDR3 sequence is CASSYQDSTYEQYF. The CDR3 DNA follows: TGTGCCAGCAGTTACCAGGACAGCACCTACGAGCAGTACTTC.

V and J are TRBV28 and TRBJ2-3; D gene unclear. CDR1 is MDHEN and CDR2 is SYDVKM in the germline V gene. The CDR3 totals 12 residues. Deletions cut 6 bases from V and 6 bases from J, with 10 bases between. The CDR3 loop is CASSPIADTQYF. The CDR3 DNA follows: TGTGCCAGCAGCCCTATCGCCGATACGCAGTATTTT.

This chain uses TRBV6-1 with TRBJ1-2, with 7 bases identical to TRBD1. The length of the CDR3 is 13 residues. In germline, CDR1 is MNHNS, CDR2 SASEGT. The junction had 8 bases not matched to a gene; V was cut back by 7 bases and J by 6 bases. In DNA, the CDR3 is TGTGCCAGCACTTGGGACAGACTGAATGGCTACACCTTC. Translated, it gives CASTWDRLNGYTF.

The V and J genes are TRBV9 and TRBJ2-7; 7 nucleotides align to TRBD2. V gave up 4 bases and J gave up 2 bases; unmatched junction bases: 6. Germline CDR1 is SGDLS and CDR2 is YYNGEE. CDR3 size: 14 residues. The CDR3: CASSLSGTTYEQYF. CDR3 nucleotide sequence: TGTGCCAGCAGCCTCTCCGGGACTACCTACGAGCAGTACTTC.

The J gene is TRBJ2-2, the V gene TRBV6-5, with D possibly TRBD1 on 5 matching bases. Germline assignment: CDR1 MNHEY and CDR2 SVGAGI. This CDR3 has 15 amino acids. V lost 0 bases to trimming and J lost 5 bases, with 10 bases between them. The CDR3 sequence: CASSYSNSGTGELFF. Here the CDR3 DNA reads TGTGCCAGCAGTTACTCGAATTCAGGGACCGGGGAGCTGTTTTTT.

The J gene is TRBJ2-2, the V gene TRBV18, with TRBD1 identical over 10 bases. CDR1 and CDR2 from the germline V gene are KGHSH and LQKENI. This CDR3 is built from 14 residues. Losses at the gene ends were 8 bases for V and 5 bases for J; bases not matched to a gene: 5. For the CDR3, the DNA is TGTGCCAGCGCGCCGGGACAGGGGACCGGGGAGCTGTTTTTT. This gives the protein CASAPGQGTGELFF.

The V gene is TRBV7-2, the J gene TRBJ2-2, with unresolved D. The V and J ends lost 0 bases and 3 bases respectively, with 11 bases between them. The CDR3 consists of 16 residues. Per the germline V gene, CDR1 is SGHTA and CDR2 is FQGNSA. The CDR3, as DNA: TGTGCCAGCAGCTTAGCGCGGCAGTCATACACCGGGGAGCTGTTTTTT. Its translation: CASSLARQSYTGELFF.

This chain joins TRBV11-2 and TRBJ1-3, with a weak D call TRBD1 (5 bases). The V gene's germline CDR1 is SGHAT and CDR2 FQNNGV. V lost 6 bases and J lost 1, with 13 bases in between. This CDR3 region has 15 residues. CDR3 protein: CASSPTTGSGNTIYF. The CDR3 DNA follows: TGTGCCAGCAGTCCCACTACAGGTTCTGGAAACACCATATATTTT.

This chain joins TRBV18 and TRBJ2-7; D call uncertain. In germline, CDR1 is KGHSH, CDR2 LQKENI. V lost 6 bases and J lost 3, with 18 bases in between. The CDR3 loop spans 15 amino acids. CDR3: CASSHGEPTVYEQYF. CDR3 nucleotides: TGTGCCAGCTCTCACGGTGAACCCACCGTCTACGAGCAGTACTTC.

The chain combines TRBV29-1 with TRBJ2-1; 10 bases agree with TRBD2. The length of the CDR3 is 13 residues. Germline V gene data show CDR1 as SQVTM and CDR2 as ANQGSEA. Losses at the gene ends were 6 bases for V and 6 bases for J; bases not matched to a gene: 5. This chain's CDR3 is CSVGTSEGNEQFF. In nucleotides, the CDR3 is TGCAGCGTCGGGACTAGCGAGGGCAATGAGCAGTTCTTC.

V and J are TRBV9 and TRBJ1-2; 8 bases are shared with TRBD1. The ends lost 3 bases at V and 4 bases at J; junction bases unmatched: 8. The CDR3 consists of 15 residues. Germline V CDR1 and CDR2: SGDLS, YYNGEE. DNA of the CDR3: TGTGCCAGCAGCGCATCGGACAGGGATCCCTATGGCTACACCTTC. Protein product: CASSASDRDPYGYTF.

The chain is built from TRBV28 and TRBJ1-5; perhaps TRBD1 as D (6 bases). The germline V gene encodes CDR1 MDHEN and CDR2 SYDVKM. V was clipped by 6 bases and J by 0 bases, with 15 bases between them. The CDR3 runs 16 residues. The CDR3 DNA is TGTGCCAGCAGGGGGGCAGCTTCGTATAGCAATCAGCCCCAGCATTTT. This sequence encodes CASRGAASYSNQPQHF.

The rearrangement uses TRBV5-1 and TRBJ2-7; 9 positions agree with TRBD1. V trimming: 4 bases; J trimming: 3 bases; junction bases outside the gene matches: 5. Germline V gene data show CDR1 as SGHRS and CDR2 as YFSETQ. This CDR3 comprises 14 residues. The CDR3 nucleotides read TGCGCCAGCAGCCTCGGACAGGGGCTCTACGAGCAGTACTTC. As protein: CASSLGQGLYEQYF.

The chain employs TRBV7-9 and TRBJ1-1; TRBD1 matches 10 bases. The CDR3 runs 15 residues. Germline V gene data show CDR1 as SEHNR and CDR2 as FQNEAQ (reference sequence). The ends lost 7 bases at V and 4 bases at J; junction bases unmatched: 9. CDR3 coding DNA: TGTGCCAGCACCCACCGGGACAGGGGAGTCACTGAAGCTTTCTTT. Translated: CASTHRDRGVTEAFF.